These 19 T cell receptor beta chains share one sample of origin, sequenced in a study of blood T cell repertoires in COVID-19. Libraries were prepared by immunoSEQ multiplex PCR; TCRdb keeps only in-frame clonotypes and omits some of them. In the table there are 65,000 or so clones, approximately 77% of which are singletons. Sample: peripheral blood. The receptor set was obtained from a woman in her sixties or seventies with acute or convalescent COVID-19.

The genes are TRBV20-1 and TRBJ2-7, with 10 bases identical to TRBD1. CDR3 length: 16 residues. The V segment lost 3 bases and the J segment 0 bases; nucleotides outside the gene matches: 8. The V gene's germline CDR1 is DFQATT and CDR2 SNEGSKA (reference sequence). CDR3 coding DNA: TGCAGTGCTAGTCCCGGGACAGGGGCCTACTCCTACGAGCAGTACTTC. Residues: CSASPGTGAYSYEQYF.

The genes are TRBV7-2 and TRBJ1-6; possible D gene TRBD1, 6 bases. This CDR3 region has 12 residues. Germline V gives CDR1 SGHTA, CDR2 FQGNSA. Trimming took 4 bases from V and 10 from J, leaving 8 bases between them. In DNA form, the CDR3 reads TGTGCCAGCAGCTCGGACAGATCACCCCTCCACTTT. Amino acids: CASSSDRSPLHF.

V is TRBV19 and J is TRBJ1-1; D is undetermined. This CDR3 region has 14 residues. Germline lookup yields CDR1 LNHDA and CDR2 SQIVND (reference sequence). The V end lost 10 bases, the J end lost 1 base, and 16 bases lay between the germline ends. CDR3 loop: CATTKGQKNTEAFF. DNA for the CDR3: TGTGCCACGACTAAGGGTCAGAAGAACACTGAAGCTTTCTTT.

The chain has TRBV7-9 and TRBJ2-3; maybe TRBD2 (6 bases). Trimming removed 5 bases from V and 0 bases from J, with 15 bases in between. Germline V CDR1 and CDR2: SEHNR, FQNEAQ (reference sequence). The CDR3 extends over 16 amino acids. The CDR3 sequence: CASSLTHSGSTDTQYF. The CDR3 bases are TGTGCCAGCAGCCTTACCCATAGCGGTAGCACAGATACGCAGTATTTT.

The V and J genes are TRBV19 and TRBJ2-6; tentative D call: TRBD2 (5 bases). Germline V gene data show CDR1 as LNHDA and CDR2 as SQIVND (reference sequence). The CDR3 length is 15 residues. V lost 7 bases to trimming and J lost 3 bases, with 13 bases between them. This chain's CDR3 is CASNPRVYGANVLTF. The CDR3 nucleotides read TGTGCCAGTAACCCGAGGGTATATGGGGCCAACGTCCTGACTTTC.

V usage is TRBV19 and J usage is TRBJ1-1; 8 bases fit TRBD1. Germline CDR1 LNHDA, CDR2 SQIVND (reference sequence). The CDR3 has 15 amino acids. Trimming at V came to 5 bases and at J to 0 bases, leaving 5 bases not matched to a gene. The DNA of the CDR3 is TGTGCCAGTAGTGCCCCGGGACAGGTGAACACTGAAGCTTTCTTT. It encodes CASSAPGQVNTEAFF.

The V gene is TRBV6-2 or TRBV6-3, the J gene TRBJ1-2; no reliable D call. V was shortened by 3 bases and J by 5 bases, with 7 bases between the two germline ends. CDR1 and CDR2 from the germline V gene are MNHEY and SVGEGT. The CDR3 is 12 residues long. The CDR3 is CASSYISYGYTF. DNA for the CDR3: TGTGCCAGCAGTTATATCTCTTATGGCTACACCTTC.

Written as DNA, the CDR3 is TGTGCCTGGAGTGTACTCGGCCCAGGGATGAACACTGAAGCTTTCTTT. This gives the protein CAWSVLGPGMNTEAFF. This chain connects TRBV30 to TRBJ1-1, with a weak D call TRBD1 (5 bases). Germline-derived CDR1 and CDR2 are GTSNPN and SVGIG (reference sequence). V lost 0 bases to trimming and J lost 0 bases, with 14 bases between them. This CDR3 spans 16 amino acids.

This clone was counted once. The chain recombines TRBV7-2 with TRBJ2-2, with 7 bases lining up with TRBD1. This CDR3 is 15 amino acids long. Germline V gives CDR1 SGHTA, CDR2 FQGNSA. J lost 5 bases, V lost 3 bases, and 6 bases had no gene match. CDR3 in amino acids: CASSFRQGGTGELFF. The CDR3, as DNA: TGTGCCAGCAGCTTTAGACAGGGTGGAACCGGGGAGCTGTTTTTT.

V and J are TRBV5-1 and TRBJ2-1; 9 positions match TRBD2. The ends lost 0 bases at V and 0 bases at J; junction bases unmatched: 10. Germline loops: CDR1 SGHRS, CDR2 YFSETQ. CDR3 size: 19 residues. The CDR3 here is CASSLGPSGTSSSYNEQFF. The DNA of the CDR3 is TGCGCCAGCAGCTTGGGTCCTAGCGGGACTTCAAGCTCCTACAATGAGCAGTTCTTC.

The chain employs TRBV30 and TRBJ1-3; the D is unclear. Trimming cost V 2 bases and J 2 bases, with 7 bases left between them. The CDR3 extends over 13 amino acids. Germline V gene lookup returns CDR1 GTSNPN and CDR2 SVGIG (reference sequence). CDR3 nucleotides: TGTGCCTGGAGTTTGGGCCCTGGAAACACCATATATTTT. Translating it yields CAWSLGPGNTIYF.

This chain links TRBV5-8 with TRBJ1-6; 7 bases match TRBD1. CDR3 length: 15 residues. Germline V gene lookup returns CDR1 SGHTS and CDR2 YDEGEE. The ends lost 0 bases at V and 10 bases at J; junction bases unmatched: 7. This chain's CDR3 is CASSLGTGAGSPLHF. The CDR3, as DNA: TGTGCCAGCAGCTTGGGCACAGGGGCAGGATCACCCCTCCACTTT.

This clone was seen just once. The chain carries TRBV14 and TRBJ2-1; D is unclear. The V gene's germline CDR1 is SGHDN and CDR2 FVKESK. The length of the CDR3 is 11 residues. With 2 bases removed from V and 7 bases from J, the gap between germline ends came to 3 bases. The CDR3 is CASSQLNEQFF. For the CDR3, the DNA is TGTGCCAGCAGCCAACTAAATGAGCAGTTCTTC.

This clone appeared once. The chain has TRBV12-3 or TRBV12-4 and TRBJ1-1; D gene ambiguous. V was pared by 3 bases and J by 0 bases, with 5 bases between. This CDR3 is built from 13 residues. In DNA form, the CDR3 reads TGTGCCAGCAGTTTGGCCCTGAACACTGAAGCTTTCTTT. This sequence encodes CASSLALNTEAFF.

This chain uses TRBV2 with TRBJ1-1; D is possibly TRBD1 (5 bases). V shed 3 bases and J shed 5 bases, with 13 bases lying between them. The CDR3 contains 14 residues. Germline V gives CDR1 SNHLY, CDR2 FYNNEI. The CDR3 DNA follows: TGTGCCAGCAGTGATCAGGGATTCACAACTGAAGCTTTCTTT. Translated: CASSDQGFTTEAFF.

The V call is TRBV15, the J call TRBJ1-1; D is undetermined. The germline V gene encodes CDR1 LNHNV and CDR2 YYDKDF (reference sequence). Deletions cut 4 bases from V and 2 bases from J, with 8 bases between. The CDR3 runs to 13 residues. CDR3 coding DNA: TGTGCCACCAGCACAGACTATAACACTGAAGCTTTCTTT. The encoded protein is CATSTDYNTEAFF.

The V call is TRBV6-5, the J call TRBJ2-1, with D perhaps matching TRBD2 (6 bases). In germline, CDR1 is MNHEY, CDR2 SVGAGI. This CDR3 is 14 amino acids long. V dropped 2 bases and J dropped 7 bases, with 12 bases sitting between them. The CDR3 nucleotides are TGTGCCAGCAGTTACCGACTAGATAGTAATGAGCAGTTCTTC. It is translated as CASSYRLDSNEQFF.

The V call is TRBV10-3, the J call TRBJ2-3, with TRBD2 matching 12 bases. CDR1 ENHRY and CDR2 SYGVKD come from the germline V gene. The trim removed 4 bases at V and 1 base at J, leaving 9 bases unmatched. The CDR3 length is 18 residues. The CDR3 spells CAISGSLAGGGRTDTQYF. DNA for the CDR3: TGTGCCATCAGTGGCTCTCTAGCGGGAGGGGGCCGCACAGATACGCAGTATTTT.

This sequence joins TRBV6-5 and TRBJ1-1; D is unclear. V lost 0 bases and J lost 4, with 9 bases in between. This CDR3 is 14 amino acids long. CDR1 and CDR2 from the germline V gene are MNHEY and SVGAGI. The CDR3 nucleotides are TGTGCCAGCAGTTACTCGAAACAGAGCACTGAAGCTTTCTTT. This translates into CASSYSKQSTEAFF.